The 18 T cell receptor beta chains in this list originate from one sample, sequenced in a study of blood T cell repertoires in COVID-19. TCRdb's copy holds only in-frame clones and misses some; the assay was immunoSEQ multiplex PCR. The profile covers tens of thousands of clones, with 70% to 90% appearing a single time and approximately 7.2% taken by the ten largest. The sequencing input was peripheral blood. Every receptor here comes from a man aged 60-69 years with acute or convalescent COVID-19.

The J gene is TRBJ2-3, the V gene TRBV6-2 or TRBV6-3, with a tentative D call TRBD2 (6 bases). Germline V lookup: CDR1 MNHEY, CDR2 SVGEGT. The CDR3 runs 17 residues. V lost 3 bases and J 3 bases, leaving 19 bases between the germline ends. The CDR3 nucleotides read TGTGCCAGCAGTTATATATGGAGGGTTGTCAGGACAGATACGCAGTATTTT. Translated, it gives CASSYIWRVVRTDTQYF.

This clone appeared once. DNA for the CDR3: TGTGCCAGCTCCGGCCGGACTAGCGGGGGATTTTACGGGGAGCTGTTTTTT. Translated: CASSGRTSGGFYGELFF. The chain carries TRBV18 and TRBJ2-2, with TRBD2 identical over 13 bases. Germline V CDR1 and CDR2: KGHSH, LQKENI. This CDR3 is built from 17 residues. J gave up 7 bases and V 6 bases, and 11 bases lay outside the gene matches.

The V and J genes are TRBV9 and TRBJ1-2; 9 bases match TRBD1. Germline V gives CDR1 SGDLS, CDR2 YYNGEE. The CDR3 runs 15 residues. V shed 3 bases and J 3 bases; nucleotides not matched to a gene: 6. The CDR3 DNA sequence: TGTGCCAGCAGCGACGGACAGGGGAGATACTATGGCTACACCTTC. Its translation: CASSDGQGRYYGYTF.

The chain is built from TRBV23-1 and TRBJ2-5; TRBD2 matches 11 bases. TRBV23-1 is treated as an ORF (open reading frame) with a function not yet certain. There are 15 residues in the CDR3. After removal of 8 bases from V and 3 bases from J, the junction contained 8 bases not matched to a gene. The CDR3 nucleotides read TGCGCCAGCGGGACCGGGACTAGCGGCAAAGAGACCCAGTACTTC. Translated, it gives CASGTGTSGKETQYF.

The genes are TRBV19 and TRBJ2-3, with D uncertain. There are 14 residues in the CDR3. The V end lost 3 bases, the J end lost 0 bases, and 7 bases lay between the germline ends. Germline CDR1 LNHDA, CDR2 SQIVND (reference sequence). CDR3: CASSILGSTDTQYF. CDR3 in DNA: TGTGCCAGTAGTATTCTGGGCAGCACAGATACGCAGTATTTT.

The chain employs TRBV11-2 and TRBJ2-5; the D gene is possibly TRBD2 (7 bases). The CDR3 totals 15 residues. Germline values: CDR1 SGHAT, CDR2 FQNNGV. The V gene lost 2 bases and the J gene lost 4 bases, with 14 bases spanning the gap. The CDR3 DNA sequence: TGTGCCAGCAGCTTAATTTGGGGGGGCAGAGAGACCCAGTACTTC. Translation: CASSLIWGGRETQYF.

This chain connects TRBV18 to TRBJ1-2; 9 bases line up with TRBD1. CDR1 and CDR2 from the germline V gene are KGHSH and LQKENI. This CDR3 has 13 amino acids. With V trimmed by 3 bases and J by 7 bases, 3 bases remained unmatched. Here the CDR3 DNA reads TGTGCCAGCTCACCGCGACAGGGGGTTGGCTACACCTTC. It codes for CASSPRQGVGYTF.

CDR3 sequence: CASSGPTGDYGYTF. Here the CDR3 DNA reads TGTGCCAGTTCCGGCCCGACAGGGGACTATGGCTACACCTTC. The chain is built from TRBV19 and TRBJ1-2; 8 nucleotides agree with TRBD1. Per germline, CDR1 LNHDA and CDR2 SQIVND (reference sequence). The V gene end was trimmed by 8 bases and the J gene end by 3 bases; junction bases not matched to a gene: 8. The CDR3 has 14 amino acids.

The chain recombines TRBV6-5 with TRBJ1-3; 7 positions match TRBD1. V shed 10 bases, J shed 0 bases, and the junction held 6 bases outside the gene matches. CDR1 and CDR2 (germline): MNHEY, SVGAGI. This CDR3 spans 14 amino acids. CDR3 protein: CATSGQTSGNTIYF. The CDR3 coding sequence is TGTGCCACCTCGGGACAGACCTCTGGAAACACCATATATTTT.

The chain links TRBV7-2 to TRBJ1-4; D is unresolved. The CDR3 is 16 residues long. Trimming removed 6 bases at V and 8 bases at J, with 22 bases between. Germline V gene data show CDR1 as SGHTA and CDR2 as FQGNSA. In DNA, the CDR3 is TGTGCCAGCAGTAACCCCTTGCGGGTACCCGGCGAAAAACTGTTTTTT. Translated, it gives CASSNPLRVPGEKLFF.

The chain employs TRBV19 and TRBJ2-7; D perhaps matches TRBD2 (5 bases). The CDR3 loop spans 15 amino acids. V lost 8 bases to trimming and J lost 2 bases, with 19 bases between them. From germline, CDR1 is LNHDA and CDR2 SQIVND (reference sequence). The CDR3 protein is CASGLKFGSTYEQYF. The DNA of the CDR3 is TGTGCCAGTGGGCTCAAGTTTGGGAGTACCTACGAGCAGTACTTC. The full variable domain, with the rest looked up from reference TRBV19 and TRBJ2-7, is DGGITQSPKYLFRKEGQNVTLSCEQNLNHDAMYWYRQDPGQGLRLIYYSQIVNDFQKGDIAEGYSVSREKKESFPLTVTSAQKNPTAFYLCASGLKFGSTYEQYFGPGTRLTVT.

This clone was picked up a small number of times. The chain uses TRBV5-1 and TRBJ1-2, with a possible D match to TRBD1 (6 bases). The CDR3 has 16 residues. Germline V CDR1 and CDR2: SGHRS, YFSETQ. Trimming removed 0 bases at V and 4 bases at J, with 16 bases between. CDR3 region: CASSLVLGGHFYGYTF. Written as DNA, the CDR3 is TGCGCCAGCAGCTTGGTTTTGGGGGGGCATTTCTATGGCTACACCTTC.

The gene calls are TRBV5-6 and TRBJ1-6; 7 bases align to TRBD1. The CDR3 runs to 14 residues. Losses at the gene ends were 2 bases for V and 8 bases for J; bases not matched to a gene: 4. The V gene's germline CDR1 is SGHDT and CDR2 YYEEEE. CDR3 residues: CASSLGQDDSPLHF. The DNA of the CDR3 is TGTGCCAGCAGCTTAGGACAGGATGATTCACCCCTCCACTTT.

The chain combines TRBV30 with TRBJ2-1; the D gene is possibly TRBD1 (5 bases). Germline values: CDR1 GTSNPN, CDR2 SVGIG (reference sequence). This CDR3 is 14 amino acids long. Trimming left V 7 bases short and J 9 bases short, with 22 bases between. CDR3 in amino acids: CAFDRQREFREQFF. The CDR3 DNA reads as TGTGCCTTCGACAGACAGCGCGAATTTCGTGAGCAGTTCTTC.

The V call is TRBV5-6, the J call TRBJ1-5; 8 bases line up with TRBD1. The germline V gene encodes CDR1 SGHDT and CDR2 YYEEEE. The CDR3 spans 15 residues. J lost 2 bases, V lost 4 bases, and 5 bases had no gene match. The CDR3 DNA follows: TGTGCCAGCAGCCCTCAGGGGGCGGGCAATCAGCCCCAGCATTTT. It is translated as CASSPQGAGNQPQHF.

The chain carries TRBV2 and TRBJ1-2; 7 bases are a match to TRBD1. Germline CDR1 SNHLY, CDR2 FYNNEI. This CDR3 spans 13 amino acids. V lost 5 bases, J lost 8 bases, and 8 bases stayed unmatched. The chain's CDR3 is CASSNDRAEGYTF. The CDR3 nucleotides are TGTGCCAGCAGTAATGACAGGGCGGAGGGCTACACCTTC.

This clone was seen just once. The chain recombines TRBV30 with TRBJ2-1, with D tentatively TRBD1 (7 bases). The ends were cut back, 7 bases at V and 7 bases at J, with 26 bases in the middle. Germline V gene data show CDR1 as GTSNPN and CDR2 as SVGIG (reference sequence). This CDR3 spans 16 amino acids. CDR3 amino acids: CAYDRDGGPPHNEQFF. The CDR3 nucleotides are TGTGCCTACGACAGGGACGGGGGACCACCCCATAATGAGCAGTTCTTC.

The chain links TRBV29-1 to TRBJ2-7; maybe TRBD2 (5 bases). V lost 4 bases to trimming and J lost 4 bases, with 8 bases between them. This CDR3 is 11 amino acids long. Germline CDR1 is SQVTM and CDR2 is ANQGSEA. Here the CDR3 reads CSVVRDYEQYF. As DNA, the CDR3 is TGCAGCGTTGTGAGGGATTACGAGCAGTACTTC.